This T cell receptor (beta chain) was sequenced for a study of PD-1 blockade in classical Hodgkin lymphoma. The CDR3 totals 18 residues. The ends were cut back, 5 bases at V and 1 base at J, with 21 bases in the middle. Per the germline V gene, CDR1 is SEHNR and CDR2 is FQNEAQ (reference sequence). With no exception, relapse followed autologous stem cell transplantation in all patients, and brentuximab vedotin exposure varied. The method was immunoSEQ multiplex PCR; TCRdb's version includes in-frame clones alone and lacks a portion of them. The profile shows some 96,000 clones, approximately 80% of them singletons.

This TCR was sampled from a human donor with classical Hodgkin lymphoma. The chain joins TRBV7-9 to TRBJ2-4; tentative D call: TRBD1 (6 bases). Here the sequenced sample was peripheral blood mononuclear cells (PBMCs), taken at baseline. CDR3 in DNA: TGTGCCAGCAGCAGAGGGGGAGAAGGGAGCCGGGCCAAAAACATTCAGTACTTC. This gives the protein CASSRGGEGSRAKNIQYF.